The clone carrying this TCR beta chain has at least ten counts. Antigen unknown. The data are from a study of CD8 T cells in ankylosing spondylitis. Study-level points and caveats: Peripheral blood held disease-linked clones only at relatively low frequency, and these were CD8+. A TCR beta motif of fewer than ten highly homologous variants appeared characteristic of ankylosing spondylitis blood. Earlier authors reported some of these motif variants in reactive arthritis synovial fluid and blood.

Quantitative 5'-RACE was performed with molecular barcodes, and it yielded the TCR beta libraries. One entry per CDR3 protein, called by TCRdb with MiXCR from the 5' RACE reads. The sample carries some 330,000 distinct CDR3 sequences, approximately 8.2% recorded once. The CDR3 consists of 14 residues. V was shortened by 5 bases and J by 4 bases, with 11 bases between the two germline ends. The sequence derives from a male donor with ankylosing spondylitis. Sequencing was carried out using blood, either unsorted or a sorted T cell fraction (not recorded which). The V call is TRBV23-1, the J call TRBJ1-4; D call uncertain. TRBV23-1 is reported as an ORF; its role is uncertain. The CDR3 loop is CASSSTVVNEKLFF. CDR3 sequence (DNA): TGCGCCAGCAGTTCCACGGTGGTTAATGAAAAACTGTTTTTT.